A selection of T cell receptor beta chains follows, all from one sample in a study of control samples from healthy donors and cancer patients. Only in-frame clones appear in the TCRdb table, and some are missing; sequencing was by immunoSEQ multiplex PCR. The data hold around 77,000 clones, with roughly 92% observed a single time. Input material: blood. All receptors derive from a woman aged 60 to 75 in good health. The CDR3 runs from the conserved cysteine through the conserved F or W. Each record gives: J gene, V gene, clone size, D gene, CDR3 DNA, CDR3 protein. A D gene is named only where the DNA matches it firmly. Clone size is shown for a subset of rows, as once, few, many or a class of expanded clone.

J: TRBJ2-2
V: TRBV5-5
size: -
D: -
DNA: TGTGCCAGCAGCCAACCCACTGGAGGGTTTAACACCGGGGAGCTGTTTTTT
CDR3: CASSQPTGGFNTGELFF

J: TRBJ2-1
V: TRBV27
size: -
D: TRBD2
DNA: TGTGCCAGCAGTCTACCGGGACTAAGAACGCAGTTCTTC
CDR3: CASSLPGLRTQFF

J: TRBJ1-4
V: TRBV2
size: -
D: TRBD1
DNA: TGTGCCAGCAGAAGGGACAGGTACCTTGCAACTAATGAAAAACTGTTTTTT
CDR3: CASRRDRYLATNEKLFF

J: TRBJ2-7
V: TRBV5-1
size: -
D: TRBD1
DNA: TGCGCCAGCAGCTTGGCGGGACAGTCCCACGAGCAGTACTTC
CDR3: CASSLAGQSHEQYF

J: TRBJ1-2
V: TRBV6-5
size: -
D: TRBD1
DNA: TGTGCCAGCGGATCGACAGGGGGCGACTATGGCTACACCTTC
CDR3: CASGSTGGDYGYTF

J: TRBJ2-7
V: TRBV18
size: -
D: TRBD2
DNA: TGTGCCAGCTCACCAGGACTAGCGCAAGACTCCTACGAGCAGTACTTC
CDR3: CASSPGLAQDSYEQYF

J: TRBJ2-1
V: TRBV4-1
size: -
D: TRBD2
DNA: TGCGCCAGCAGCCAAAAGCGGGAGATCTATGGTGAGCAGTTCTTC
CDR3: CASSQKREIYGEQFF

J: TRBJ1-1
V: TRBV5-1
size: -
D: -
DNA: TGCGCCAGCAGCTTGGTACAGTCGAACACTGAAGCTTTCTTT
CDR3: CASSLVQSNTEAFF

J: TRBJ2-1
V: TRBV7-9
size: -
D: -
DNA: TGTGCCAGCAGCCCCGGCGGTAAGACGGATGAGCAGTTCTTC
CDR3: CASSPGGKTDEQFF

J: TRBJ1-4
V: TRBV7-8
size: medium-sized
D: -
DNA: TGTGCCAGCAGGGACTATACAGGGTCCCCCAGCGAAAAACTGTTTTTT
CDR3: CASRDYTGSPSEKLFF

J: TRBJ2-1
V: TRBV5-5
size: -
D: -
DNA: TGTGCCAGCAGCCAGCGGCCCCCCCTGGATGAGCAGTTCTTC
CDR3: CASSQRPPLDEQFF

J: TRBJ2-2
V: TRBV6-5
size: -
D: -
DNA: TGTGCCAGCAGTTACTCGAGTCAGAACACCGGGGAGCTGTTTTTT
CDR3: CASSYSSQNTGELFF

J: TRBJ1-4
V: TRBV6-5
size: -
D: TRBD1
DNA: TGTGCCACCCGGGACAGAAATAATGAAAAACTGTTTTTT
CDR3: CATRDRNNEKLFF

J: TRBJ1-2
V: TRBV5-4
size: -
D: TRBD1
DNA: TGTGCCAGCAGCTCCCAGGACAGGGCCTATGGCTACACCTTC
CDR3: CASSSQDRAYGYTF

J: TRBJ2-2
V: TRBV9
size: -
D: TRBD2
DNA: TGTGCCAGCAGCGGGGGACTAGCGGGAACCGGGGAGCTGTTTTTT
CDR3: CASSGGLAGTGELFF

J: TRBJ2-2
V: TRBV13
size: -
D: TRBD1
DNA: TGTGCCAGCAGCGCCAGACAGGGGACCACCGGGGAGCTGTTTTTT
CDR3: CASSARQGTTGELFF